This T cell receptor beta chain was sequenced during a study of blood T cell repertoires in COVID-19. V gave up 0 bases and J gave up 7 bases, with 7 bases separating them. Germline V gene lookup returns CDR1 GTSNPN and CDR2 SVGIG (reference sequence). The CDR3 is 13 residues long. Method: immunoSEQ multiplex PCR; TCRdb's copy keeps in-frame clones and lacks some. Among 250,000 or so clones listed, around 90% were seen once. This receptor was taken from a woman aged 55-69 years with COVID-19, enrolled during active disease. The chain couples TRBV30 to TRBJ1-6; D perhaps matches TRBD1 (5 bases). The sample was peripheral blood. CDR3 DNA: TGTGCCTGGAGTGTGGAGGGGAATTCACCCCTCCACTTT. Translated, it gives CAWSVEGNSPLHF.